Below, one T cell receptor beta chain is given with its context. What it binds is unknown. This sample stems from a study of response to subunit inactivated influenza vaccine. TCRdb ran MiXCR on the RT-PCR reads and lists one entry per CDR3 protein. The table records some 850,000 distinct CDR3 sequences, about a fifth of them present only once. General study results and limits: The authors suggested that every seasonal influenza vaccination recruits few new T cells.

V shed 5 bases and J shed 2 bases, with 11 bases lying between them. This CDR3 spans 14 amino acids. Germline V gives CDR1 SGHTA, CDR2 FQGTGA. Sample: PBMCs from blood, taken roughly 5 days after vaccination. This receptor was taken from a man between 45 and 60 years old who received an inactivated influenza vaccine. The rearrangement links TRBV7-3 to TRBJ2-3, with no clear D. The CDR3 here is CASSPQVNTDTQYF. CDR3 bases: TGTGCCAGCAGCCCCCAAGTTAACACAGATACGCAGTATTTT.